This entry lists 28 T cell receptor beta chains sequenced from one sample in a study of regulatory T cells in long-lasting Graves disease (dated by TCRdb to 2020 to 2022). Read against the paper, the sample's time point label means: newly diagnosed GD, antithyroid drugs for less than 3 months. RNA was extracted from PBMCs in TRIzol for both TCR sequencing and RNA sequencing. Receptor amplification or capture employed multiplex PCR. Sequenced on an Illumina HiSeq 4000. iRepertoire HTBI primers and Arm-PCR amplification of CDR3 regions were used to construct TCR beta libraries. TCRdb's own reprocessing of the public reads used fastp at Q25 and MiXCR and kept productive beta chains. CDR3 protein sequences are deduplicated, and each keeps its most common genes and DNA. Here the sample has roughly 420,000 distinct CDR3 sequences; about a sixth occur a single time. The ten most abundant clones make up 20% to 25% of the sample.

The sample also formed part of further work on T cells in Graves' hyperthyroidism and ophthalmopathy.

The sequences come from peripheral blood mononuclear cells (PBMCs), collected at new diagnosis, from a patient treated with antithyroid drugs. The receptors originated from a woman under 30 with Graves disease. Donor details come from another sample of the same person, matched by shared clones.

This clonotype was counted at least ten times. The V call is TRBV7-9, the J call TRBJ2-1, with 8 bases that match TRBD1. V lost 2 bases and J lost 5; bases outside the gene matches: 5. There are 15 residues in the CDR3. Germline CDR1 SEHNR, CDR2 FQNEAQ (reference sequence). The CDR3 region has the DNA TGTGCCAGCAGCTTACAGGGGGCAGCTAACAATGAGCAGTTCTTC. It yields the protein CASSLQGAANNEQFF.

At least ten counts were recorded for this clonotype. The V call is TRBV2, the J call TRBJ2-1; D gene ambiguous. The CDR3 sequence is 15 residues long. The ends were cut back, 6 bases at V and 5 bases at J, with 17 bases in the middle. The germline CDR1 and CDR2 sequences are SNHLY and FYNNEI. Here the CDR3 reads CASRKKGGPDNEQFF. The CDR3 DNA is TGTGCCAGCAGGAAGAAGGGTGGGCCAGACAATGAGCAGTTCTTC.

This clonotype was counted a few times. The V call is TRBV7-9, the J call TRBJ2-2, with D maybe TRBD1 (5 bases). This CDR3 region has 17 residues. V shed 2 bases and J shed 6 bases, with 19 bases lying between them. Germline CDR1 reads SEHNR; CDR2 reads FQNEAQ (reference sequence). CDR3 amino acids: CASSLMGPTSVAGELFF. Here the CDR3 DNA reads TGTGCCAGCAGCTTAATGGGGCCCACGAGCGTCGCCGGGGAGCTGTTTTTT.

This clonotype showed up just a few times. The chain is built from TRBV7-9 and TRBJ2-1; D gene unclear. Trimming stripped 0 bases from V and 7 bases from J, with 10 bases between. Germline V gene sequence: CDR1 SEHNR, CDR2 FQNEAQ (reference sequence). This CDR3 has 14 residues. This chain's CDR3 is CASSLAPLGNEQFF. In nucleotides, the CDR3 is TGTGCCAGCAGCTTAGCCCCCCTAGGAAATGAGCAGTTCTTC.

This clonotype was seen many times. V and J are TRBV20-1 and TRBJ2-3; no firm D call. The CDR3 runs 17 residues. Germline CDR1 DFQATT, CDR2 SNEGSKA (reference sequence). V dropped 3 bases and J dropped 4 bases, with 23 bases sitting between them. The CDR3 spells CSARVIVSSNVADTQYF. The CDR3 coding sequence is TGCAGTGCTAGGGTAATCGTGTCAAGCAACGTTGCAGATACGCAGTATTTT.

By share, this clonotype counts as medium-sized. The chain links TRBV11-2 to TRBJ2-5; the D call may be TRBD1 or TRBD2 (5 bases each). The CDR3 is made up of 12 amino acids. V shed 1 base and J shed 13 bases, with 13 bases lying between them. The germline CDR1 and CDR2 sequences are SGHAT and FQNNGV. The CDR3 sequence is CASSLVGEIRYF. CDR3 bases: TGTGCCAGCAGCTTAGTAGGGGAGATTCGGTACTTC.

A few counts support this clonotype. V and J are TRBV6-1 and TRBJ2-7; D gene unclear. The CDR3 sequence is 13 residues long. Looked up from germline, CDR1 is MNHNS and CDR2 is SASEGT. V was clipped by 10 bases and J by 2 bases, with 15 bases between them. CDR3 sequence: CATWALIPYEQYF. CDR3 DNA: TGTGCCACCTGGGCGCTTATCCCCTACGAGCAGTACTTC.

This clonotype has a count of ten or more. This chain uses TRBV7-3 with TRBJ1-1, with TRBD1 identical over 7 bases. Germline CDR1 reads SGHTA; CDR2 reads FQGTGA. J gave up 6 bases and V 5 bases, and 6 bases lay outside the gene matches. This CDR3 is 13 amino acids long. CDR3 DNA: TGTGCCAGCAGCCGTGACAGGGTCGCTGAAGCTTTCTTT. This sequence encodes CASSRDRVAEAFF. The variable domain in full, completed from reference TRBV7-3 and TRBJ1-1, reads GAGVSQTPSNKVTEKGKYVELRCDPISGHTALYWYRQSLGQGPEFLIYFQGTGAADDSGLPNDRFFAVRPEGSVSTLKIQRTERGDSAVYLCASSRDRVAEAFFGQGTRLTVV.

Many counts were recorded for this clonotype. The rearrangement joins TRBV20-1 to TRBJ2-7; no clear D gene. From germline, CDR1 is DFQATT and CDR2 SNEGSKA (reference sequence). This CDR3 spans 13 amino acids. The V end lost 0 bases, the J end lost 1 base, and 7 bases lay between the germline ends. CDR3 in amino acids: CSARDMGSYEQYF. The CDR3 coding sequence is TGCAGTGCTAGAGATATGGGGTCCTACGAGCAGTACTTC.

On this clonotype itself: One end of the junction varies from germline; a read error may be responsible. This sequence joins TRBV7-6 and TRBJ2-5, with 9 bases matching TRBD1. Germline loops: CDR1 SGHVS, CDR2 FNYEAQ. The CDR3 loop spans 17 amino acids. Here the CDR3 DNA reads TGTGCCAGCGGCTTAGTCCTACGGGACAGGGTGGGCGAGACCCAGTACTTC. This encodes CASGLVLRDRVGETQYF.

The chain carries TRBV29-1 and TRBJ2-7; a weak D match, TRBD1 (5 bases). This CDR3 has 13 amino acids. CDR1 and CDR2 from the germline V gene are SQVTM and ANQGSEA. V lost 4 bases to trimming and J lost 1 base, with 11 bases between them. The CDR3 sequence is CSVAGQGSYEQYF. The CDR3 region has the DNA TGCAGCGTTGCAGGGCAGGGATCCTACGAGCAGTACTTC.

This clonotype showed up many times. The V and J genes are TRBV29-1 and TRBJ2-7; 11 bases align to TRBD2. Germline loops: CDR1 SQVTM, CDR2 ANQGSEA. The CDR3 contains 14 residues. Trimming took 4 bases from V and 1 from J; bases not matched to a gene: 3. The CDR3: CSVVAGGASYEQYF. The CDR3 DNA sequence: TGCAGCGTTGTAGCGGGAGGGGCTTCCTACGAGCAGTACTTC.

This clonotype was found a few times. One end of the junction is discordant with germline, which a read error may explain. The rearrangement uses TRBV29-1 and TRBJ2-3; D is unresolved. The CDR3 is made up of 11 amino acids. Germline V gene sequence: CDR1 SQVTM, CDR2 ANQGSEA. Here the CDR3 DNA reads TGCAGTGCTACCCCCACAGATGCGCAGTATTTT. Encoded protein: CSATPTDAQYF.

This clonotype was counted many times. The chain joins TRBV12-3 or TRBV12-4 to TRBJ2-7; TRBD1 or TRBD2 may be the D gene (5 bases each). Between the trimmed V and J ends, which lost 10 bases and 2 bases, there was a span of 12 bases. The CDR3 runs 12 residues. CDR3 in DNA: TGTGCCACCGGGACGGACGCCTACGAGCAGTACTTC. The encoded protein is CATGTDAYEQYF.

There are a few counts of this clonotype. CDR3 DNA: TGTGCCTGGAGTCCGGGACAGGGAGGTTTGATGAACACTGAAGCTTTCTTT. This encodes CAWSPGQGGLMNTEAFF. The chain joins TRBV30 to TRBJ1-1, with 9 bases lining up with TRBD1. Germline V gene lookup returns CDR1 GTSNPN and CDR2 SVGIG (reference sequence). The CDR3 sequence is 17 residues long. The V gene end was trimmed by 2 bases and the J gene end by 0 bases; junction bases not matched to a gene: 10. Supplemented by reference TRBV30 and TRBJ1-1, the full variable domain reads SQTIHQWPATLVQPVGSPLSLECTVEGTSNPNLYWYRQAAGRGLQLLFYSVGIGQISSEVPQNLSASRPQDRQFILSSKKLLLSDSGFYLCAWSPGQGGLMNTEAFFGQGTRLTVV.

The chain carries TRBV5-1 and TRBJ1-4; D remains unclear. Germline loops: CDR1 SGHRS, CDR2 YFSETQ. There are 14 residues in the CDR3. V was trimmed by 0 bases and J by 9 bases, leaving 12 bases between them. CDR3 residues: CASSLGGPGQKLFF. Here the CDR3 DNA reads TGCGCCAGCAGCTTGGGAGGACCCGGACAAAAACTGTTTTTT.

This clonotype occurred many times. The chain has TRBV5-5 and TRBJ1-5, with 7 bases identical to TRBD1. The CDR3 sequence is 15 residues long. Per the germline V gene, CDR1 is SGHKS and CDR2 is YYEKEE (reference sequence). V lost 0 bases, J lost 7 bases, and 7 bases stayed unmatched. CDR3 amino acids: CASSLGQGGVQPQHF. CDR3 bases: TGTGCCAGCAGCTTGGGACAGGGTGGGGTCCAGCCCCAGCATTTT.

The chain has TRBV7-6 and TRBJ2-7, with 11 bases aligning to TRBD2. The germline CDR1 and CDR2 sequences are SGHVS and FNYEAQ. This CDR3 spans 17 amino acids. The ends lost 0 bases at V and 3 bases at J; junction bases unmatched: 7. The CDR3 here is CASSLAPLTSGSYEQYF. The CDR3 DNA follows: TGTGCCAGCAGCTTAGCGCCTTTAACTAGCGGGAGCTACGAGCAGTACTTC.

This clonotype has more than one count but fewer than ten. This chain links TRBV20-1 with TRBJ2-5; TRBD2 might be the D (6 bases). CDR3 length: 14 amino acids. Germline V gene lookup returns CDR1 DFQATT and CDR2 SNEGSKA (reference sequence). Trimming removed 2 bases at V and 2 bases at J, with 12 bases between. The CDR3 sequence: CSARTGSPQETQYF. The DNA of the CDR3 is TGCAGTGCTAGAACCGGGAGCCCACAAGAGACCCAGTACTTC.

This chain connects TRBV9 to TRBJ2-6; 9 positions match TRBD1. Germline values: CDR1 SGDLS, CDR2 YYNGEE. The CDR3 runs to 14 residues. Unmatched junction bases numbered 6, after V lost 3 bases and J lost 11 bases. In nucleotides, the CDR3 is TGTGCCAGCAGCGCCGACCGGGACAGGGACGTCCTGACTTTC. Translating gives CASSADRDRDVLTF.

This clonotype has ten or more counts. The chain couples TRBV12-3 or TRBV12-4 to TRBJ1-1; tentative D call: TRBD1 (5 bases). V was trimmed by 3 bases and J by 0 bases, leaving 8 bases between them. The CDR3 is made up of 14 amino acids. CDR3 DNA: TGTGCCAGCAGTTTGGGGCTCATGAACACTGAAGCTTTCTTT. Protein: CASSLGLMNTEAFF.

The rearrangement joins TRBV18 to TRBJ1-1, with 7 bases that match TRBD1. Germline-derived CDR1 and CDR2 are KGHSH and LQKENI. Germline trimming cut 2 bases from V and 6 bases from J; bases unmatched to any gene: 9. The CDR3 is 15 amino acids. The CDR3 loop reads CASSPGQTGVSEAFF. CDR3 sequence (DNA): TGTGCCAGCTCACCAGGTCAAACAGGGGTGTCTGAAGCTTTCTTT.

This clonotype was recorded many times. This chain links TRBV6-5 with TRBJ2-1; 8 nucleotides match TRBD2. The germline V gene has CDR1 MNHEY and CDR2 SVGAGI. The CDR3 is 15 amino acids. V shed 2 bases, J shed 6 bases, and the junction held 6 bases outside the gene matches. CDR3 in amino acids: CASSYAGLARNEQFF. CDR3 sequence (DNA): TGTGCCAGCAGTTACGCCGGACTAGCCCGCAATGAGCAGTTCTTC.

This chain connects TRBV11-3 to TRBJ2-2; D possibly corresponds to TRBD2 (6 bases). V shed 2 bases and J shed 7 bases, with 14 bases lying between them. CDR1 is SGHNT and CDR2 is YENEEA in the germline V gene. This CDR3 comprises 15 residues. The CDR3 region has the DNA TGTGCCAGCAGCTTACGGGACCTGGGAGGCGGGGAGCTGTTTTTT. As protein: CASSLRDLGGGELFF.

This clonotype was found many times. The V call is TRBV12-3 or TRBV12-4, the J call TRBJ2-1; 9 bases align to TRBD1. Unmatched junction bases numbered 9, after V lost 5 bases and J lost 7 bases. The length of the CDR3 is 15 residues. This chain's CDR3 is CASSAWGQGGNEQFF. DNA of the CDR3: TGTGCCAGCAGTGCCTGGGGACAGGGTGGGAATGAGCAGTTCTTC.

The J gene is TRBJ2-5, the V gene TRBV28; 11 nucleotides align to TRBD2. Germline assignment: CDR1 MDHEN and CDR2 SYDVKM. The V gene end was trimmed by 3 bases and the J gene end by 1 base; junction bases not matched to a gene: 10. The CDR3 contains 18 residues. Here the CDR3 reads CASSLPSGTSGLQETQYF. CDR3 nucleotide sequence: TGTGCCAGCAGTTTGCCCTCCGGGACTAGCGGACTCCAAGAGACCCAGTACTTC.

This clonotype occurred many times. The genes are TRBV11-3 and TRBJ2-7; 8 positions match TRBD1. The CDR3 extends over 15 amino acids. J lost 2 bases, V lost 0 bases, and 3 bases had no gene match. Germline values: CDR1 SGHNT, CDR2 YENEEA. For the CDR3, the DNA is TGTGCCAGCAGCTTAGAGGCGGGACAGGCCTACGAGCAGTACTTC. Its translation: CASSLEAGQAYEQYF.

The sample holds a few counts of this clonotype. The chain is built from TRBV27 and TRBJ2-1; the D gene is possibly TRBD2 (5 bases). Trimming shortened V by 8 bases and J by 5 bases, and 19 bases separated the two germline ends. Germline lookup yields CDR1 MNHEY and CDR2 SMNVEV (reference sequence). The CDR3 has 15 residues. CDR3 residues: CASRVRETANNEQFF. The CDR3 DNA reads TGTGCCAGCCGGGTGAGGGAGACTGCCAACAATGAGCAGTTCTTC.